This T cell receptor beta chain emerged from a study of blood T cell repertoires in COVID-19. Study information: The United States, Italy and Spain supplied acute and convalescent COVID-19 samples. PBMCs, B-cell-depleted T cells, or T cells provided the cDNA or gDNA that made up the material.

Source study methods: Nucleated cell counts were estimated from reference gene primer amplification. The assay was immunoSEQ multiplex PCR, and TCRdb's table has in-frame clones only and misses some. The DNA gave D and trimming, while V, J and clone size come from that table. The data show approximately 100,000 clones, roughly 84% seen once. The V gene's germline CDR1 is LNHDA and CDR2 SQIVND (reference sequence). This CDR3 comprises 16 residues. Unmatched junction bases numbered 8, after V lost 3 bases and J lost 6 bases. The sequenced material came from peripheral blood. The receptor was isolated from a human donor in a cohort sampled during active or convalescent COVID-19. V usage is TRBV19 and J usage is TRBJ1-5; 10 nucleotides align to TRBD1. The DNA for the CDR3 is TGTGCCAGTAGTATTCCCGGGACAGGGGTGGGTCAGCCCCAGCATTTT. Translating it yields CASSIPGTGVGQPQHF. The whole variable domain, remainder taken from reference TRBV19 and TRBJ1-5, is DGGITQSPKYLFRKEGQNVTLSCEQNLNHDAMYWYRQDPGQGLRLIYYSQIVNDFQKGDIAEGYSVSREKKESFPLTVTSAQKNPTAFYLCASSIPGTGVGQPQHFGDGTRLSIL.